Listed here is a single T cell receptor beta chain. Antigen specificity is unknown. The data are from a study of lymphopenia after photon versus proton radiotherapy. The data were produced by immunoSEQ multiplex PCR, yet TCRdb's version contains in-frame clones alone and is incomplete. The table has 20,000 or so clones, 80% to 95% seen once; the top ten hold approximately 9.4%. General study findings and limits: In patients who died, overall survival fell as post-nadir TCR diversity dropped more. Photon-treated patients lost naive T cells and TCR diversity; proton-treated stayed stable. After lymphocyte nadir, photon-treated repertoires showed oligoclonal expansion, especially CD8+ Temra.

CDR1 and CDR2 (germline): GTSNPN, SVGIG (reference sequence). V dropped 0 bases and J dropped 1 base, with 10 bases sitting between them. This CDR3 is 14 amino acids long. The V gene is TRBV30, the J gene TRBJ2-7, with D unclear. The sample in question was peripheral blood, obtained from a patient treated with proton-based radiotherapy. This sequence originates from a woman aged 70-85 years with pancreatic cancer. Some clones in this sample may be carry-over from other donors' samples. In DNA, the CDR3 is TGTGCCTGGAGTGTATCCCAGTATTCCTACGAGCAGTACTTC. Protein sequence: CAWSVSQYSYEQYF.